These 4 T cell receptor beta chains originate from one sample sequenced in a study of blood T cell repertoires in COVID-19. Sequencing was performed with immunoSEQ multiplex PCR; in TCRdb, only in-frame clones are kept and a portion is missing. Of tens of thousands of clones in the sample, 86% were seen once. The source material was peripheral blood. All receptors come from a man aged 25 to 40 with acute or convalescent COVID-19.

This rearrangement joins TRBV5-4 to TRBJ2-1; the match to TRBD2 covers 8 bases. Germline V gives CDR1 SGHNT, CDR2 YYREEE (reference sequence). V dropped 0 bases and J dropped 7; count of bases not matched to a gene: 9. The CDR3 consists of 16 residues. In DNA form, the CDR3 reads TGTGCCAGCAGCTTGGGGACTAGCCAGAGGGGGAATGAGCAGTTCTTC. Protein product: CASSLGTSQRGNEQFF.

The chain has TRBV6-5 and TRBJ1-6; 9 nucleotides match TRBD1. Trimming took 10 bases from V and 7 from J; bases not matched to a gene: 8. Per the germline V gene, CDR1 is MNHEY and CDR2 is SVGAGI. This CDR3 has 14 residues. For the CDR3, the DNA is TGTGCCACACAGGGGGCGCATCTAAATTCACCCCTCCACTTT. As protein: CATQGAHLNSPLHF.

This rearrangement joins TRBV6-5 to TRBJ2-5; TRBD1 aligns across 7 bases. The CDR3 runs to 14 residues. With V trimmed by 11 bases and J by 1 base, 10 bases remained unmatched. Germline V gene sequence: CDR1 MNHEY, CDR2 SVGAGI. The CDR3 nucleotides read TGTGCCGCAGGGGGAGTGGGCACCCAAGAGACCCAGTACTTC. It translates to CAAGGVGTQETQYF.

This chain uses TRBV28 with TRBJ1-2; no firm D call. Germline CDR1 MDHEN, CDR2 SYDVKM. V lost 4 bases and J 4 bases, leaving 10 bases between the germline ends. The length of the CDR3 is 13 residues. The CDR3 loop is CASSSGTLYGYTF. The CDR3 nucleotides read TGTGCCAGCAGTTCGGGAACCCTCTATGGCTACACCTTC.